The sequence of this TCR beta chain was determined in a study of CD8+CD57+ T cells in acquired aplastic anemia. In patients chosen for sequencing, flow cytometry had shown CD8+CD57+ cell expansion. Genomic DNA served as template for TCR beta VDJ and CDR3 profiling. In TCRdb, the reads were re-called with MiXCR into one record per CDR3 protein. The table shows 200,000 or so distinct CDR3 sequences, with under 55% occurring only once. V lost 6 bases and J lost 2, with 10 bases in between. The CDR3 covers 13 residues. The germline V gene encodes CDR1 DFQATT and CDR2 SNEGSKA (reference sequence). There are a few counts of this clonotype.

Material for sequencing was sorted CD4+, CD8+, or CD8+CD57+ T cells (not recorded which) from PBMCs. This sequence was found in a human donor with aplastic anemia. The chain has TRBV20-1 and TRBJ2-2; D unclear. The chain's CDR3 is CSADTANTGELFF. The CDR3 DNA sequence: TGCAGTGCCGATACTGCCAACACCGGGGAGCTGTTTTTT.